What follows are 21 T cell receptor beta chains derived from one specimen sequenced in a study of identical twins. TCRdb analysed the 5' RACE reads with MiXCR anew, one entry per CDR3 protein. In the table there are under 1 million distinct CDR3 sequences, 12% of which are singletons. These data were likewise used in another study, on yellow fever vaccine responses in identical twins.

Sequenced material: PBMCs. These receptors were taken from a woman between 18 and 29 years old in good health.

This clonotype was counted a few times. The chain is built from TRBV20-1 and TRBJ2-7; 13 bases align to TRBD2. The germline gives CDR1 DFQATT, CDR2 SNEGSKA (reference sequence). J was trimmed by 7 bases and V by 5 bases; bases with no gene match: 14. CDR3 size: 16 residues. The CDR3 DNA is TGCAGTGCTCGGGGCCCACTAGCGGGAGGGCTCTCTGAGCAGTACTTC. This encodes CSARGPLAGGLSEQYF.

This chain links TRBV2 with TRBJ2-3, with D hard to call. This CDR3 contains 13 residues. Trimming removed 5 bases from V and 1 base from J, with 7 bases in between. Germline V gene data show CDR1 as SNHLY and CDR2 as FYNNEI. CDR3 DNA: TGTGCCAGCAGTACTATCCGCACAGATACGCAGTATTTT. Its protein is CASSTIRTDTQYF.

This clonotype was seen a few times. The chain recombines TRBV2 with TRBJ2-7; D possibly corresponds to TRBD2 (5 bases). Trimming shortened V by 3 bases and J by 0 bases, and 15 bases separated the two germline ends. CDR3 length equals 16 residues. CDR1 and CDR2 from the germline V gene are SNHLY and FYNNEI. CDR3 loop: CASSEDWYFNSYEQYF. CDR3 DNA sequence: TGTGCCAGCAGTGAGGACTGGTACTTCAACTCCTACGAGCAGTACTTC. The complete variable domain, with remaining parts taken from reference TRBV2 and TRBJ2-7, reads EPEVTQTPSHQVTQMGQEVILRCVPISNHLYFYWYRQILGQKVEFLVSFYNNEISEKSEIFDDQFSVERPDGSNFTLKIRSTKLEDSAMYFCASSEDWYFNSYEQYFGPGTRLTVT.

A few counts support this clonotype. The V and J genes are TRBV29-1 and TRBJ1-2; TRBD1 is a possible D gene (5 bases). Deletions cut 3 bases from V and 5 bases from J, with 10 bases between. CDR3 length equals 12 residues. Germline V gives CDR1 SQVTM, CDR2 ANQGSEA. DNA of the CDR3: TGCAGCGTTGAGGGACGGGGGTATGGCTACACCTTC. Its translation is CSVEGRGYGYTF. Variable domain in full (rest from reference TRBV29-1 and TRBJ1-2): SAVISQKPSRDICQRGTSLTIQCQVDSQVTMMFWYRQQPGQSLTLIATANQGSEATYESGFVIDKFPISRPNLTFSTLTVSNMSPEDSSIYLCSVEGRGYGYTFGSGTRLTVV.

V gene TRBV4-2 combines with J gene TRBJ1-1; D call uncertain. This CDR3 comprises 14 residues. The V gene lost 0 bases and the J gene lost 0 bases, with 5 bases spanning the gap. The germline CDR1 and CDR2 sequences are LGHNA and YNFKEQ. CDR3 residues: CASSQDSLNTEAFF. As DNA, the CDR3 is TGTGCCAGCAGCCAAGATTCACTGAACACTGAAGCTTTCTTT.

In this sample, this clonotype turned up many times. CDR3 region: CASSLLVMNTEAFF. The CDR3, as DNA: TGTGCCAGCAGTTTACTAGTGATGAACACTGAAGCTTTCTTT. This chain links TRBV7-9 with TRBJ1-1; no reliable D call. CDR1 and CDR2 from the germline V gene are SEHNR and FQNEAQ (reference sequence). This CDR3 comprises 14 residues. V was cut by 6 bases and J by 0 bases, with 11 bases left in between. Filled out from reference TRBV7-9 and TRBJ1-1, the complete variable domain reads DTGVSQNPRHKITKRGQNVTFRCDPISEHNRLYWYRQTLGQGPEFLTYFQNEAQLEKSRLLSDRFSAERPKGSFSTLEIQRTEQGDSAMYLCASSLLVMNTEAFFGQGTRLTVV.

CDR3 loop: CASSEWAIQPADYGYTF. The CDR3 DNA reads TGTGCCAGCAGTGAATGGGCTATCCAACCGGCAGACTATGGCTACACCTTC. The gene calls are TRBV6-1 and TRBJ1-2; D not certain. The germline V gene has CDR1 MNHNS and CDR2 SASEGT. There are 17 residues in the CDR3. Deletions cut 2 bases from V and 3 bases from J, with 19 bases between.

The V and J genes are TRBV20-1 and TRBJ2-5, with 8 nucleotides matching TRBD1. The ends lost 0 bases at V and 5 bases at J; junction bases unmatched: 17. The CDR3 runs 18 residues. CDR1 DFQATT and CDR2 SNEGSKA come from the germline V gene (reference sequence). The CDR3 bases are TGCAGTGCTAGAGATACGGCGGCAGGGGGCTGGAGGTTGGAGACCCAGTACTTC. Encoded protein: CSARDTAAGGWRLETQYF.

The V call is TRBV10-3, the J call TRBJ1-1; D not resolved. Germline loops: CDR1 ENHRY, CDR2 SYGVKD. The CDR3 extends over 13 amino acids. The germline V and J ends were trimmed by 8 bases and 2 bases, with 12 bases remaining between them. The CDR3, as DNA: TGTGCCATCGGGGAGCAGTTTAACACTGAAGCTTTCTTT. This gives the protein CAIGEQFNTEAFF.

This clonotype was counted only a few times. This chain connects TRBV7-2 to TRBJ1-5; D unclear. From germline, CDR1 is SGHTA and CDR2 FQGNSA. The CDR3 sequence is 12 residues long. V gave up 2 bases and J gave up 8 bases, with 7 bases separating them. In nucleotides, the CDR3 is TGTGCCAGCAGCTTAATGTCGGAGCCCCAGCATTTT. Its protein product is CASSLMSEPQHF.

This chain links TRBV5-1 with TRBJ2-1; 10 nucleotides align to TRBD2. The junction had 12 bases not matched to a gene; V was cut back by 4 bases and J by 8 bases. Germline V gives CDR1 SGHRS, CDR2 YFSETQ. CDR3 size: 16 residues. The CDR3 DNA reads TGCGCCAGCAGCCTCCCGGGACTAGCGAGGGCCGATGAGCAGTTCTTC. It is translated as CASSLPGLARADEQFF.

This clonotype occurred a few times. This chain joins TRBV20-1 and TRBJ2-1, with D possibly being TRBD2 (6 bases). The germline V gene encodes CDR1 DFQATT and CDR2 SNEGSKA (reference sequence). Trimming pared 4 bases from V and 4 bases from J, leaving 17 bases between. The CDR3 consists of 15 residues. As DNA, the CDR3 is TGCAGTGCTACCGACGGCGGCGGGAATTACAATGAGCAGTTCTTC. It is translated as CSATDGGGNYNEQFF.

This clonotype has more than one count but fewer than ten. This chain joins TRBV28 and TRBJ2-1; D is perhaps TRBD1 (6 bases). This CDR3 spans 15 amino acids. Looked up from germline, CDR1 is MDHEN and CDR2 is SYDVKM. V lost 7 bases to trimming and J lost 2 bases, with 15 bases between them. CDR3: CASTKTQGTYNEQFF. CDR3 sequence (DNA): TGTGCCAGCACAAAGACACAGGGTACCTACAATGAGCAGTTCTTC.

This clonotype has more than one count but fewer than ten. This chain connects TRBV4-2 to TRBJ2-2, with 14 bases aligning to TRBD2. V was clipped by 5 bases and J by 5 bases; unmatched bases: 10. CDR1 LGHNA and CDR2 YNFKEQ come from the germline V gene. CDR3 size: 18 residues. The DNA of the CDR3 is TGTGCCAGCAGCTCCAGGACTAGCGGGGGGATACGAACCGGGGAGCTGTTTTTT. As protein: CASSSRTSGGIRTGELFF.

The CDR3 spells CASSEAMQVREAFF. DNA for the CDR3: TGTGCCAGCAGTGAAGCGATGCAGGTGCGTGAAGCTTTCTTT. The chain employs TRBV6-1 and TRBJ1-1, with no clear D. Trimming shortened V by 0 bases and J by 7 bases, and 12 bases separated the two germline ends. The CDR3 extends over 14 amino acids. CDR1 and CDR2 from the germline V gene are MNHNS and SASEGT.

This clonotype was recorded a few times. V usage is TRBV25-1 and J usage is TRBJ2-7, with D possibly being TRBD2 (5 bases). CDR1 is MGHDK, CDR2 SYGVNS, per germline. The CDR3 totals 14 residues. Trimming stripped 2 bases from V and 1 base from J, with 9 bases between. CDR3 DNA sequence: TGTGCCAGCAGTGAAGAGGCGGGTTCCTACGAGCAGTACTTC. It specifies CASSEEAGSYEQYF.

Here the CDR3 reads CASSLSSSSGELFF. The CDR3 nucleotides are TGTGCCAGCAGCTTGAGTAGTTCCTCCGGGGAGCTGTTTTTT. The chain uses TRBV5-4 and TRBJ2-2; D remains unclear. Looked up from germline, CDR1 is SGHNT and CDR2 is YYREEE (reference sequence). V dropped 1 base and J dropped 6 bases, with 10 bases sitting between them. The CDR3 is 14 residues long.

Concerning this clonotype: This may be a read error: a much more frequent sequence differs by one nucleotide. The chain is built from TRBV18 and TRBJ2-7; the D is unclear. The CDR3 has 11 amino acids. CDR1 and CDR2 (germline): KGHSH, LQKENI. The CDR3, as DNA: TGTGCCAGCTCACCAGGTACGGAGCAGTGCTTC. It codes for CASSPGTEQCF.

This clonotype was found a few times. The chain employs TRBV5-1 and TRBJ2-7, with D possibly matching TRBD1 (5 bases). From germline, CDR1 is SGHRS and CDR2 YFSETQ. The length of the CDR3 is 15 residues. Trimming removed 1 base from V and 3 bases from J, with 14 bases in between. The CDR3 sequence: CASSLQGGKRYEQYF. CDR3 DNA sequence: TGCGCCAGCAGCTTGCAGGGCGGAAAGCGCTACGAGCAGTACTTC.

This clonotype was observed a handful of times. J is TRBJ2-1 and V is TRBV27; D gene unclear. Per the germline V gene, CDR1 is MNHEY and CDR2 is SMNVEV (reference sequence). Trimming pared 3 bases from V and 6 bases from J, leaving 9 bases between. The CDR3 is made up of 13 amino acids. CDR3 DNA sequence: TGTGCCAGCAGTTTCGGCTCAATCAATGAGCAGTTCTTC. It is translated as CASSFGSINEQFF.

The chain combines TRBV2 with TRBJ2-4; tentative D call: TRBD1 (6 bases). The CDR3 covers 13 residues. The ends were cut back, 4 bases at V and 6 bases at J, with 10 bases in the middle. Per germline, CDR1 SNHLY and CDR2 FYNNEI. The CDR3 DNA reads TGTGCCAGCAGTGCGGACAGTAGAAACATTCAGTACTTC. Translated, it gives CASSADSRNIQYF. The entire variable domain, with the rest obtained from reference TRBV2 and TRBJ2-4, is as follows: EPEVTQTPSHQVTQMGQEVILRCVPISNHLYFYWYRQILGQKVEFLVSFYNNEISEKSEIFDDQFSVERPDGSNFTLKIRSTKLEDSAMYFCASSADSRNIQYFGAGTRLSVL.